This T cell receptor beta chain is from a study of blood T cell repertoires in COVID-19 (dated by TCRdb to about 2020). General notes on the study: Samples from collaborators originated in the United States, Italy and Spain and spanned both the acute and convalescent phases of COVID-19. The material from the prospective study consisted of cDNA or gDNA derived from T cells, B-cell-depleted T cells, or PBMCs. Subjects who had been exposed to COVID-19, were actively infected with it, or had recovered from it provided the deeply sampled blood TCRbeta repertoires that made up the dataset. The repertoires were released in a freely available public database meant as a resource for research on the immune response to SARS-CoV-2. The samples were drawn from the first 160 participants of the ongoing ImmuneRACE study and from over a thousand subjects provided by 6 global collaborators. The sample metadata nearly always contained a de-identified subject ID, COVID-19 status, age in years and sex. Where HLA class I and class II types were available, the types were taken from metadata supplied by the sample provider, not from assay-based typing.

TCRbeta CDR3 regions were amplified from genomic DNA using the immunoSEQ Assay, a bias-controlled multiplex PCR. For the original study's pipeline: The number of nucleated cells in each sample was estimated by amplification of reference gene primers within the assay. To quantify the absolute abundance of each unique TCRbeta CDR3 rearrangement, sequence reads were collapsed and filtered. For each sample, productive Simpson clonality was calculated as the square root of Simpson's diversity index across productive rearrangements. TCRdb's version of the immuneACCESS table is confined to in-frame rearrangements and falls short of the full clone set. An unresolved V gene accounts for under half of the shortfall where checked; the remainder is of unknown origin. That table supplies the V and J calls and clone size; D and trimming were determined from the DNA. Present in this sample are tens of thousands of clones, roughly 90% of which were seen just once. In total, the top ten clones hold less than 50% of the sample.

Whole blood was collected in K2EDTA tubes by collaborating institutions according to the institutions' own protocols. For TCRbeta analysis, collaborators shipped samples in one of three forms: frozen whole blood, isolated PBMCs, or DNA extracted from either of those sample types. Summary of the overall study and its limitations: The amount of clinical and demographic metadata varied by source and participant and was provided uncurated.

To note about this clone: This receptor's antigen is unknown. The input lacks base qualities; no much larger clone sits a single base away.

The sequenced material came from peripheral blood. This clonotype was sampled from a man in his 60s with active or convalescent COVID-19.

The nucleotides read TGTGCCAGCAGTCGGCCGGGCTCTGGAAACACCATATATTTT. Its product reads: CASSRPGSGNTIYF. This chain joins TRBV7-2 to TRBJ1-3, with the D gene not clear enough to name. The CDR3 sequence holds 14 residues, the cysteine and phenylalanine included. CDR3 DNA is the only sequence kept; it has 42 bases, read in frame from the first base. V is cut by 6 bases and J by 0 bases, and the space between the germline ends is 9 bases. CDR1 SGHTA and CDR2 FQGNSA were looked up in the germline V gene.